Shown below are 5 T cell receptor beta chains from a single sample sequenced in a study of OX40 agonist ivuxolimab in advanced cancers. The library was obtained by the immunoSEQ multiplex PCR assay. This immuneACCESS table, as held by TCRdb, lists in-frame sequences with V and J called but not all clones. Of the missing ones, under half trace to an unresolved V gene in checked studies; the others have no known cause. A total of about 67,000 clones appear in this sample, roughly 92% of them only once. The ten largest make up less than 2.5% of the sample. The sequenced sample was CD4+ or CD8+ T cells sorted from blood, obtained in a trial of the OX40 agonist ivuxolimab. The receptors come from an adult with an advanced solid tumor such as melanoma, head and neck, liver or kidney cancer.

This chain uses TRBV6-1 with TRBJ2-7; 7 positions match TRBD1. In germline, CDR1 is MNHNS, CDR2 SASEGT. The CDR3 extends over 15 amino acids. V lost 6 bases and J lost 3; bases outside the gene matches: 11. The CDR3 DNA is TGTGCCAGCAGCCAAGCCACAGGGGCTTTCTACGAGCAGTACTTC. Amino acids: CASSQATGAFYEQYF.

The chain employs TRBV2 and TRBJ1-5; D gene ambiguous. Trimming removed 4 bases at V and 5 bases at J, with 9 bases between. CDR1 and CDR2 from the germline V gene are SNHLY and FYNNEI. The CDR3 totals 13 residues. The CDR3 loop reads CASSASLYQPQHF. The CDR3 DNA reads TGTGCCAGCAGTGCGTCTCTATATCAGCCCCAGCATTTT.

The gene calls are TRBV5-4 and TRBJ2-1; D call uncertain. The V end lost 0 bases, the J end lost 5 bases, and 12 bases lay between the germline ends. Germline V gene data show CDR1 as SGHNT and CDR2 as YYREEE (reference sequence). The CDR3 is made up of 15 amino acids. CDR3: CASSLDPSSHNEQFF. The CDR3 bases are TGTGCCAGCAGCTTGGATCCCTCCAGCCACAATGAGCAGTTCTTC.

The chain combines TRBV5-4 with TRBJ1-1; the D is unclear. CDR1 and CDR2 from the germline V gene are SGHNT and YYREEE (reference sequence). The CDR3 totals 14 residues. The germline V and J ends were trimmed by 4 bases and 1 base, with 11 bases remaining between them. CDR3 sequence (DNA): TGTGCCAGCAGCACCCGCCACGGGAACACTGAAGCTTTCTTT. Protein product: CASSTRHGNTEAFF. The full variable domain, rest sourced from reference TRBV5-4 and TRBJ1-1, is ETGVTQSPTHLIKTRGQQVTLRCSSQSGHNTVSWYQQALGQGPQFIFQYYREEENGRGNFPPRFSGLQFPNYSSELNVNALELDDSALYLCASSTRHGNTEAFFGQGTRLTVV.

Here the CDR3 DNA reads TGTGCCATCAGGGACGGCTACAATGAGCAGTTCTTC. It specifies CAIRDGYNEQFF. The chain has TRBV10-3 and TRBJ2-1; unclear D gene. CDR1 is ENHRY, CDR2 SYGVKD, per germline. Between the trimmed V and J ends, which lost 6 bases and 3 bases, there was a span of 6 bases. There are 12 residues in the CDR3.